The clone carrying this T cell receptor beta chain appeared a few times. The antigen is not known. Stated treatment: oral pan-JAK inhibitor, 5-10 mg twice daily. Collection of lesional scalp punch biopsies and peripheral blood was performed in alopecia areata patients. The data originate from a study of CD8+ T cells in alopecia areata. The CDR3 covers 15 residues. The germline V gene encodes CDR1 LNHDA and CDR2 SQIVND (reference sequence). Trimming stripped 6 bases from V and 6 bases from J, with 18 bases between. Study-wide points: Sharing of TCR sequences between patients (possibly for HLA-related reasons) was less clear than in mice. Clonality in lesional scalp, especially alopecia totalis/universalis, exceeded that of normal scalp.

Following RNA extraction, reverse transcription yielded cDNA that acted as the sequencing template. Data came from immunoSEQ multiplex PCR; TCRdb stores just in-frame clones and leaves some out. In the table there are around 150,000 clones, 60% of which are singletons. This clonotype was sampled from a human donor with alopecia areata. V and J are TRBV19 and TRBJ2-1, with TRBD2 as a possible D gene (6 bases). The source was CD4+ T cells sorted from blood, collected at week 24, from a patient treated with tofacitinib. CDR3 in DNA: TGTGCCAGTAGGGTGCTAGCGCAGCCTGTCAATGAGCAGTTCTTC. It codes for CASRVLAQPVNEQFF.